This T cell receptor (beta chain) is drawn from a study of T cell repertoires in cytomegalovirus infection. Study details: HLA-C-restricted CMV epitopes, recently identified, and well-studied HLA-B-restricted ones were used by the study.

TCRdb ran MiXCR on the reads and lists one entry per CDR3 protein. The data show 300,000 to 400,000 distinct CDR3 sequences, around 29% seen once. To note about this clonotype: As yet, its antigen is unknown.

This CDR3 is 14 amino acids long. Per the germline V gene, CDR1 is LNHDA and CDR2 is SQIVND (reference sequence). V lost 6 bases to trimming and J lost 4 bases; unmatched junction nucleotides: 6. The sequencing here drew on cultured PBMCs, taken from culture after CMV antigen stimulation. V usage is TRBV19 and J usage is TRBJ2-1, with 7 bases fitting TRBD2. The clonotype comes from a human donor in good health (CMV status not recorded). Some clones in this sample may be carry-over from other donors' samples. The CDR3 sequence is CASSRGSRYNEQFF. In DNA, the CDR3 is TGTGCCAGTAGCCGCGGGAGTAGATACAATGAGCAGTTCTTC.